This entry lists 4 T cell receptor beta chains sequenced from one sample in a study of CD8 T cells in Susac syndrome. Random hexamers primed reverse transcription of about 0.5 to 1 ug RNA. TCRdb reanalysed the immunoSEQ multiplex PCR reads using MiXCR and keeps one entry per CDR3 protein. Among about 130,000 distinct CDR3 sequences, around 94% were seen once, and the ten largest hold more than 0.075%. The sample comprised CD4+ T cells from PBMCs. These receptors all stem from a human donor in good health.

A note on this clonotype: At one end the junction does not follow the germline gene, possibly because of a read error. The chain combines TRBV20-1 with TRBJ2-5; D is possibly TRBD2 (5 bases). Germline assignment: CDR1 DFQATT and CDR2 SNEGSKA (reference sequence). The CDR3 is 13 residues long. Written as DNA, the CDR3 is TGCAGTGTTAGACGGGATTTCCAAGAGACCCAGTACTTC. It specifies CSVRRDFQETQYF.

The genes are TRBV15 and TRBJ1-1; D unclear. The CDR3 length is 15 residues. The germline V gene encodes CDR1 LNHNV and CDR2 YYDKDF (reference sequence). With 3 bases removed from V and 1 base from J, the gap between germline ends came to 12 bases. For the CDR3, the DNA is TGTGCCACCAGCAGTCTAGGGATGCCGAACACTGAAGCTTTCTTT. It specifies CATSSLGMPNTEAFF.

V usage is TRBV19 and J usage is TRBJ2-5; D unclear. Trimming took 6 bases from V and 4 from J, leaving 12 bases between them. CDR3 length: 13 residues. Per germline, CDR1 LNHDA and CDR2 SQIVND (reference sequence). The CDR3 here is CASRPRRLETQYF. The CDR3 coding sequence is TGTGCCAGTAGACCTCGACGTTTAGAGACCCAGTACTTC.

The gene calls are TRBV2 and TRBJ1-2; 11 nucleotides line up with TRBD1. J gave up 5 bases and V 7 bases, and 6 bases lay outside the gene matches. The CDR3 runs 14 residues. CDR1 and CDR2 (germline): SNHLY, FYNNEI. DNA for the CDR3: TGTGCCAGCACCCGGGGACAGGGGGAATATGGCTACACCTTC. Residues: CASTRGQGEYGYTF.